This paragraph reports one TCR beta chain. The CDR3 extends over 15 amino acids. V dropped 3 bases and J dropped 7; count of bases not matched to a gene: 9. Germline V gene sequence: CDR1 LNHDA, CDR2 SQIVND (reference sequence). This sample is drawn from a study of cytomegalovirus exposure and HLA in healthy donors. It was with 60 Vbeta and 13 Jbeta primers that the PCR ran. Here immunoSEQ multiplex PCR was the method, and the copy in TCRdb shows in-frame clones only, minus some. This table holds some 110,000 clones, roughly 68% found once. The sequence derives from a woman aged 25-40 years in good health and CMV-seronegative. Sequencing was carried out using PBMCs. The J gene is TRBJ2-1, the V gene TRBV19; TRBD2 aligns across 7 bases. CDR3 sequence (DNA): TGTGCCAGTAGTATCGCGGGAGAGTGGGAGAATGAGCAGTTCTTC. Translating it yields CASSIAGEWENEQFF.